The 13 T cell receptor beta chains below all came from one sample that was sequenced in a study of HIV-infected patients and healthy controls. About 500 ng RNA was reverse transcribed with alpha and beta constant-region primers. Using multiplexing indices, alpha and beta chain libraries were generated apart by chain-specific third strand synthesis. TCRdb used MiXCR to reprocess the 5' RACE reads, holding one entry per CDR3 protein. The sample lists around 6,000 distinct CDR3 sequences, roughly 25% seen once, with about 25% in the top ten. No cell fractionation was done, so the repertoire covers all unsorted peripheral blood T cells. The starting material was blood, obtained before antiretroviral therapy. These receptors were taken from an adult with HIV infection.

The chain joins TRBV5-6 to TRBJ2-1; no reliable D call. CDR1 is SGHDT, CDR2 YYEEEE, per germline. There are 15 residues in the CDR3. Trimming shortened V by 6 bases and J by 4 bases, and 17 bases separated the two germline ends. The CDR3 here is CASTSRVAKYNEQFF. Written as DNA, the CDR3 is TGTGCCAGCACCTCCCGGGTGGCCAAGTACAATGAGCAGTTCTTC.

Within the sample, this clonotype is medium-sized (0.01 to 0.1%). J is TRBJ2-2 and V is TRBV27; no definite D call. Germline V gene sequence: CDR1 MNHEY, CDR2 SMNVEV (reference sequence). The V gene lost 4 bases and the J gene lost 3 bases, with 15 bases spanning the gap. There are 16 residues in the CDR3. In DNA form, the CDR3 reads TGTGCCAGCAGTTCCCTGGCGCCTGGGGACACCGGGGAGCTGTTTTTT. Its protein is CASSSLAPGDTGELFF.

In DNA, the CDR3 is TGCGCCAGCAGCCAACTAGCGGGGGCCCTCTACGAGCAGTACTTC. This sequence encodes CASSQLAGALYEQYF. The chain combines TRBV4-1 with TRBJ2-7; TRBD2 matches 10 bases. CDR1 is MGHRA, CDR2 YSYEKL, per germline. The CDR3 length is 15 residues. Losses at the gene ends were 2 bases for V and 3 bases for J; bases not matched to a gene: 4.

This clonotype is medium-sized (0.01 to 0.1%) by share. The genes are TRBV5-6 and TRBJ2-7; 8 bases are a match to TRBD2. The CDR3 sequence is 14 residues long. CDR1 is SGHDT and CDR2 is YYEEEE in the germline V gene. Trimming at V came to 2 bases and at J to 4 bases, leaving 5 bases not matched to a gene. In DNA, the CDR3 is TGTGCCAGCAGCTTAGCGGGGGCTCGGTACGAGCAGTACTTC. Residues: CASSLAGARYEQYF. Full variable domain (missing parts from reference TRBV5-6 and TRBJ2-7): DAGVTQSPTHLIKTRGQQVTLRCSPKSGHDTVSWYQQALGQGPQFIFQYYEEEERQRGNFPDRFSGHQFPNYSSELNVNALLLGDSALYLCASSLAGARYEQYFGPGTRLTVT.

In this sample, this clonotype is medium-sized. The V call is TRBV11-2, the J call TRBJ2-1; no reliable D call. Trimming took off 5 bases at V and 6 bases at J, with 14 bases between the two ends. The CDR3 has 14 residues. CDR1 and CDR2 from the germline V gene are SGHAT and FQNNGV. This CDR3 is CASSPHPALNEQFF. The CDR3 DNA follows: TGTGCCAGCAGCCCCCACCCGGCACTCAATGAGCAGTTCTTC.

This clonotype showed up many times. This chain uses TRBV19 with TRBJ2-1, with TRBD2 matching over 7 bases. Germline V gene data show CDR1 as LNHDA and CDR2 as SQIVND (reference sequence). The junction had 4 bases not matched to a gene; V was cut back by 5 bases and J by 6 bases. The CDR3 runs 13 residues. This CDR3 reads CASSVGLPNEQFF. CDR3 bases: TGTGCCAGTAGTGTGGGACTACCCAATGAGCAGTTCTTC.

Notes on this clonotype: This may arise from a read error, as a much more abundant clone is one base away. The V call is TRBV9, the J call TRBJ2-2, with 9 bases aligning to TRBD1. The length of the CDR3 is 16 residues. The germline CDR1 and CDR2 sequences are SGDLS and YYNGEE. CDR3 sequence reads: CASSVAGTGNTWELFF. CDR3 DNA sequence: TGTGCCAGCAGCGTAGCCGGGACAGGGAACACCTGGGAGCTGTTTTTT.

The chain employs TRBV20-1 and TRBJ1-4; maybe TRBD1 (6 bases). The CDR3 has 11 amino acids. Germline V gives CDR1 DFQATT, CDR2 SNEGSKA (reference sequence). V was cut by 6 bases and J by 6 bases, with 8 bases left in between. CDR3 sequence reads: CSAAGDEKLFF. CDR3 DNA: TGCAGTGCGGCAGGGGATGAAAAACTGTTTTTT.

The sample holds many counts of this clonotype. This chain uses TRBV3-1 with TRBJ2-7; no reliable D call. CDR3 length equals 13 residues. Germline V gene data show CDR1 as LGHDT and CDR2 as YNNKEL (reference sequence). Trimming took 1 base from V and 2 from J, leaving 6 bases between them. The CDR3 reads CASSQAAAYEQYF. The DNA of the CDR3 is TGTGCCAGCAGCCAAGCCGCGGCCTACGAGCAGTACTTC.

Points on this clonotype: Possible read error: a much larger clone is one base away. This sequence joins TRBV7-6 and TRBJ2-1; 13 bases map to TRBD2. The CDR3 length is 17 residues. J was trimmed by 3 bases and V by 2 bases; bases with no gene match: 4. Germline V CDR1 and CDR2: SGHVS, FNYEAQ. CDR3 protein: CASSLTSGGVYYNEQFF. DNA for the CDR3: TGTGCCAGCAGCTTAACTAGCGGGGGGGTCTACTACAATGAGCAGTTCTTC.

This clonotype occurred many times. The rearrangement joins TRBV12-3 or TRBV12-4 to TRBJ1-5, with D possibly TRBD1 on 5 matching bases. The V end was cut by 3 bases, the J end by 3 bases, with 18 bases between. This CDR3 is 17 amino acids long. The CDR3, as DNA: TGTGCCAGCAGTTTCAATAGGGGACTGTTTAACAATCAGCCCCAGCATTTT. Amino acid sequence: CASSFNRGLFNNQPQHF.

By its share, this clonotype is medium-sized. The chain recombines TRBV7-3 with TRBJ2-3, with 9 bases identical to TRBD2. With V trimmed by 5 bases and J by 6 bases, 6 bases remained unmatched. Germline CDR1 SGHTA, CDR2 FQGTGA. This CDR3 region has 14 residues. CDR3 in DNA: TGTGCCAGCAGCCTTAGCGGGGGTCCGGATACGCAGTATTTT. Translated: CASSLSGGPDTQYF.

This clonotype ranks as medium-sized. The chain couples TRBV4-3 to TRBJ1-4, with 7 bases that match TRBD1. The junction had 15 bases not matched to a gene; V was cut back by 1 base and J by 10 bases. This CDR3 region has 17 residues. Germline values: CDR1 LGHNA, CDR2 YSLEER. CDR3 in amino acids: CASSQVYGTDTRVKLFF. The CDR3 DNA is TGCGCCAGCAGCCAAGTTTACGGGACAGACACTAGGGTAAAACTGTTTTTT.